The clone carrying this T cell receptor beta chain has a single count. The sample is drawn from a study of blood T cell repertoires in COVID-19. The overall study: Sites in the United States, Italy and Spain provided acute and convalescent COVID-19 samples. Sources were T cells, B-cell-depleted T cells, or PBMCs; the material itself was cDNA or gDNA.

The CDR3 covers 14 residues. Germline assignment: CDR1 MDHEN and CDR2 SYDVKM. After removal of 5 bases from V and 6 bases from J, the junction contained 5 bases not matched to a gene. Original processing notes: Quantification of nucleated cells was approximated via reference gene primer amplification. Some clones are missing from TCRdb's copy, which holds only in-frame ones; the method was immunoSEQ multiplex PCR. V and J calls and clone size come straight from that table; D and trimming were deduced from the DNA. The sample holds some 200,000 clones, around 84% seen once. This sequence was found in a man in his forties or fifties who had recovered from COVID-19. What was sequenced was peripheral blood. This sequence joins TRBV28 and TRBJ2-5; 11 nucleotides line up with TRBD2. CDR3 region: CASSSSGRGKTQYF. The DNA for the CDR3 is TGTGCCAGCAGTAGTAGCGGGAGGGGCAAGACCCAGTACTTC.